This is a list of T cell receptor beta chains from one sample in a study of PD-1 blockade in classical Hodgkin lymphoma. Profiling relied on immunoSEQ multiplex PCR, and the TCRdb table lists in-frame clones only, not all of them. This sample yields 10,000 to 15,000 clones, of which 85% to 90% are seen a single time; 0.5% to 0.65% belongs to the top ten. Specimen: CD4+ T cells from blood, collected at baseline. The receptors shown here come from a human donor with classical Hodgkin lymphoma. The CDR3 runs from the conserved cysteine through the conserved F or W. D genes are given only for firm matches. Clone size appears in some rows only: once, few, many, or a class for an expanded clone.

TRBJ2-1	TRBD2	TRBV2	14	NA	TGTGCCAGCGGGAGGGTGCAGGGTCCGGTTGAGCAGTTCTTC	CASGRVQGPVEQFF
TRBJ1-4	NA	TRBV5-6	15	NA	TGTGCCAGCAGCTTGGCCGGGCAGGGAGGGGAAAAACTGTTTTTT	CASSLAGQGGEKLFF
TRBJ2-1	NA	TRBV11-3	14	NA	TGTGCCAGCAGCTTAGTCGGCGGCTACAATGAGCAGTTCTTC	CASSLVGGYNEQFF
TRBJ1-5	NA	TRBV6-1	15	few	TGTGCCAGCAGTGACTTACGTGGACTCCCCCAGCCCCAGCATTTT	CASSDLRGLPQPQHF
TRBJ1-1	NA	TRBV9	15	once	TGTGCCAGCAGCGTAGGAATAGGGGTAATAACTGAAGCTTTCTTT	CASSVGIGVITEAFF
TRBJ2-1	NA	TRBV10-2	15	NA	TGCGCCAGCAGTGATCGCGACAATTCTGTGGGGGGGCAGTTCTTC	CASSDRDNSVGGQFF
TRBJ2-5	NA	TRBV5-4	13	NA	TGTGCCAGCAGCGTATCGAAGTATGAGACCCAGTACTTC	CASSVSKYETQYF
TRBJ1-2	NA	TRBV7-2	12	few	TGTGCCAGCAGCTTAGTGGGGAGCGGCTACACCTTC	CASSLVGSGYTF
TRBJ2-6	NA	TRBV5-8	17	NA	TGTGCCAGCAGCTTGGCCGTCGGCGTGTCTGGGGCCAACGTCCTGACTTTC	CASSLAVGVSGANVLTF
TRBJ2-7	NA	TRBV19	12	once	TGTGCCAGTAGCCAAGGGACCTACGAGCAGTACTTC	CASSQGTYEQYF
TRBJ2-1	NA	TRBV30	12	NA	TGTGCCTGGAGAGTAGCCTACAATGAGCAGTTCTTC	CAWRVAYNEQFF
TRBJ2-2	NA	TRBV30	14	NA	TGTGCCTGGAGTACGGGCGCGAACACCGGGGAGCTGTTTTTT	CAWSTGANTGELFF
TRBJ1-5	TRBD1	TRBV2	14	NA	TGTGCCAGCAGTCTGGACAGGGCGGGTCAGCCCCAGCATTTT	CASSLDRAGQPQHF
TRBJ2-7	TRBD2	TRBV7-6	14	NA	TGTGCCAGCAGCGAGAGGGGAGGGAGCTACGAGCAGTACTTC	CASSERGGSYEQYF
TRBJ2-2	NA	TRBV18	16	NA	TGTGCCAGCTCACCACCGGGACAACAGAACACCGGGGAGCTGTTTTTT	CASSPPGQQNTGELFF
TRBJ2-7	TRBD2	TRBV19	14	NA	TGTGCCAGTAGTGTCGCTAGCGGAACCTACGAGCAGTACTTC	CASSVASGTYEQYF
TRBJ2-7	TRBD1	TRBV5-1	14	NA	TGCGCCAGCAGCTTCCCGACAGGGAGTGTCGAGCAGTACTTC	CASSFPTGSVEQYF
TRBJ2-5	TRBD1	TRBV5-3	13	NA	TGTGCCAGAAGCTTGAACAGGGGAGAGACCCAGTACTTC	CARSLNRGETQYF
TRBJ2-1	TRBD2	TRBV7-3	16	NA	TGTGCCAGCAGCCTCACGCGTGCGGGAGCGGGAAATGAGCAGTTCTTC	CASSLTRAGAGNEQFF
TRBJ2-1	NA	TRBV7-9	14	NA	TGTGCCAGCAGCTTCGGGCTCCTAAGGGGTGAGCAGTTCTTC	CASSFGLLRGEQFF
TRBJ2-1	NA	TRBV5-1	16	NA	TGCGCCAGCAGCTTGGCCACAAGGCAGGGGCGGGGGGAGCAGTTCTTC	CASSLATRQGRGEQFF
TRBJ1-4	TRBD1	TRBV27	19	NA	TGTGCCAGCAGTTTACGACCGGGACAGGGGGCGGCCGGTAATGAAAAACTGTTTTTT	CASSLRPGQGAAGNEKLFF
TRBJ2-3	TRBD2	TRBV18	18	once	TGTGCCAGCTCACCACCGGGACTAGCGGGAGCAAGGACAGATACGCAGTATTTT	CASSPPGLAGARTDTQYF
TRBJ2-3	NA	TRBV9	13	NA	TGTGCCAGCAGCCCTCGAGGAGCAGATACGCAGTATTTT	CASSPRGADTQYF
TRBJ2-1	NA	TRBV9	18	NA	TGTGCCAGCAGCGCAGGGACAGATGCCAGCGGGAGCCACAATGAGCAGTTCTTC	CASSAGTDASGSHNEQFF
TRBJ2-7	NA	TRBV20-1	11	once	TGCAGTGCTAGAGTGTCCTACGAGCAGTACTTC	CSARVSYEQYF
TRBJ2-1	TRBD2	TRBV7-9	15	once	TGTGCCAGCAGCTTAGCCGCCGCCGGGGGGGCGAAGCAGTTCTTC	CASSLAAAGGAKQFF
TRBJ1-5	NA	TRBV28	17	NA	TGTGCCAGCAATTTTCCCCGGGGGGGCGCCCCGGATCAGCCCCAGCATTTT	CASNFPRGGAPDQPQHF
TRBJ1-2	TRBD1	TRBV6-6	14	once	TGTGCCAGCAGCCCCGGGACAGGCAACTATGGCTACACCTTC	CASSPGTGNYGYTF
TRBJ2-7	NA	TRBV29-1	12	NA	TGCAGTTACCGAACGGGGGCCTACGAGCAGTACTTC	CSYRTGAYEQYF
TRBJ2-3	TRBD2	TRBV9	15	NA	TGTGCCAGCAGCGTGTTAGCGGGAAATAGAGATACGCAGTATTTT	CASSVLAGNRDTQYF
TRBJ2-5	TRBD2	TRBV5-1	17	once	TGCGCCAGCAGCTTGGGTCTAGCGGGGGGCCGCCAAGAGACCCAGTACTTC	CASSLGLAGGRQETQYF
TRBJ2-5	TRBD2	TRBV6-1	15	once	TGTGCCAGCAGTGAAGTCGGGAGGCCTTGGGAGACCCAGTACTTC	CASSEVGRPWETQYF
TRBJ2-7	TRBD2	TRBV7-9	16	NA	TGTGCCAGCAGCCCGGGACTAGCGGGAGACGCGTACGAGCAGTACTTC	CASSPGLAGDAYEQYF
TRBJ2-1	NA	TRBV19	12	NA	TGTGCCAGTAGTATGCTGTACAATGAGCAGTTCTTC	CASSMLYNEQFF
TRBJ2-5	NA	TRBV29-1	17	NA	TGCAGCGTCGCTGGGGAGATCAGGGCCGATTACCAAGAGACCCAGTACTTC	CSVAGEIRADYQETQYF
TRBJ2-7	TRBD2	TRBV5-4	16	NA	TGTGCCAGCAGCCCCGGACTAGCGGGGGAGTCCTACGAGCAGTACTTC	CASSPGLAGESYEQYF
TRBJ2-5	NA	TRBV20-1	11	NA	TGCAGTGCTAGTAGGGTGGAGACCCAGTACTTC	CSASRVETQYF
TRBJ2-2	NA	TRBV2	13	NA	TGTGCCAGCAGTAGTACTAAAACCGGGGAGCTGTTTTTT	CASSSTKTGELFF
TRBJ2-4	NA	TRBV6-1	14	NA	TGTGCCAGCAGTGAAGCGCGGGGTCCTGACATTCAGTACTTC	CASSEARGPDIQYF
TRBJ2-6	NA	TRBV7-8	15	NA	TGTGCCAGCAGCTTCCCCGGTTCTGGGGCCAACGTCCTGACTTTC	CASSFPGSGANVLTF
TRBJ2-7	NA	TRBV19	15	NA	TGTGCCAGTAGTATATCTGGGGGCCACTCCTACGAGCAGTACTTC	CASSISGGHSYEQYF
TRBJ1-6	TRBD1	TRBV5-4	15	NA	TGTGCCAGCAGCCAACATCAGGGGGAGCATTCACCCCTCCACTTT	CASSQHQGEHSPLHF
TRBJ2-3	TRBD2	TRBV29-1	16	NA	TGCAGCGCCACAAAGGCTAGCGGGAGAGGCACAGATACGCAGTATTTT	CSATKASGRGTDTQYF
TRBJ2-7	TRBD2	TRBV5-1	17	NA	TGCGCCAGCAGCCCTCCGGCGACTAGCGGGGCCCCTTACGAGCAGTACTTC	CASSPPATSGAPYEQYF
TRBJ1-5	NA	TRBV27	16	NA	TGTGCCAGCAGTTTAAAGGGACGATTTAGCAATCAGCCCCAGCATTTT	CASSLKGRFSNQPQHF
TRBJ2-5	NA	TRBV29-1	11	NA	TGCAGCACGAGGAACCAAGAGACCCAGTACTTC	CSTRNQETQYF
TRBJ1-4	NA	TRBV7-7	16	NA	TGTGCTAGCAGCTTAGAGCCAGGTCGCTTGGCCGAAAAACTGTTTTTT	CASSLEPGRLAEKLFF
TRBJ1-5	NA	TRBV18	14	NA	TGTGCCAGCTCCGGGACACTAAACAATCAGCCCCAGCATTTT	CASSGTLNNQPQHF
TRBJ1-2	NA	TRBV9	13	NA	TGTGCCAGCAGCGCAATCAGGGGTGCTGGCTACACCTTC	CASSAIRGAGYTF